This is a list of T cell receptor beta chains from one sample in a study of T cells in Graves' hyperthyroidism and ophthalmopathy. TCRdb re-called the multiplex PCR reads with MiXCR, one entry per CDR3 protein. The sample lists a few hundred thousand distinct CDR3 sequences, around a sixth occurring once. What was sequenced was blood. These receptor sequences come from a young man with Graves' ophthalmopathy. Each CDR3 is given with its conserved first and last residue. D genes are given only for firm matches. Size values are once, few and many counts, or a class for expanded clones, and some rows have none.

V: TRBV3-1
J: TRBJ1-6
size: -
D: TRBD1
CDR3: CASSLGTGGITLHF
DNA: TGTGCCAGCAGCCTAGGGACAGGGGGAATCACCCTCCACTTT

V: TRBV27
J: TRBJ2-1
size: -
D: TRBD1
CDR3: CASSPPGQVLFF
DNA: TGTGCCAGCAGTCCGCCGGGACAGGTGCTGTTCTTC

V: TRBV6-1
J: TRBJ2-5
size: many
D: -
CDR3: CASSETSRETQYF
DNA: TGTGCCAGCAGTGAAACTAGCAGAGAGACCCAGTACTTC

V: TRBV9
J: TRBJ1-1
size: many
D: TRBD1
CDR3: CASSVTGVTEAFF
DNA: TGTGCCAGCAGCGTTACAGGGGTGACTGAAGCTTTCTTT

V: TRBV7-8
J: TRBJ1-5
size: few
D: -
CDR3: CASSLVEGGDQPQHF
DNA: TGTGCCAGCAGCTTAGTCGAGGGAGGGGATCAGCCCCAGCATTTT

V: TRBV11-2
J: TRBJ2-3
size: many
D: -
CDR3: CASSEGRDTQYF
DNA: TGTGCCAGCAGCGAGGGGAGGGATACGCAGTATTTT

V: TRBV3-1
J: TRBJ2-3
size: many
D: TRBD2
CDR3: CASSNSGGTDTQYF
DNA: TGTGCCAGCAGCAATAGCGGGGGGACAGATACGCAGTATTTT

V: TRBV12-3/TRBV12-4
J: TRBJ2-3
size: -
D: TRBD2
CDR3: CASSLSPGTSGGTDTQYF
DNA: TGTGCCAGCAGTTTATCCCCCGGGACTAGCGGGGGCACAGATACGCAGTATTTT

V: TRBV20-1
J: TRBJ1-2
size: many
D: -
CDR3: CSAREGGINYGYTF
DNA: TGCAGTGCTAGAGAGGGGGGTATTAACTATGGCTACACCTTC

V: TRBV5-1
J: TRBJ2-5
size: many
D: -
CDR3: CASSFVSEGVTQYF
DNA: TGCGCCAGCAGCTTCGTTTCGGAGGGTGTGACCCAGTACTTC

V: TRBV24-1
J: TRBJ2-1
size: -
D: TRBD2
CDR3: CATSDFGGGNEQFF
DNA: TGTGCCACCAGTGATTTCGGGGGGGGCAATGAGCAGTTCTTC